The clone carrying this TCR beta chain was detected ten times or more. This specimen belongs to a study of tumor-infiltrating lymphocytes in primary liver carcinoma. Trimming pared 4 bases from V and 1 base from J, leaving 10 bases between. CDR3 length equals 14 residues. Out of unsorted whole blood came the blood RNA, and germline DNA was extracted as well. The input was approximately 500 ng total RNA; TCR beta cDNA was made from it with a constant-region primer. Amplification in three nested multiplex PCR rounds with slightly modified ARM-PCR gave rise to TCR beta libraries. The opening two PCR rounds, around 11 cycles each, paired TRBV1-TRBV30 forward primers with a C-beta reverse primer. TCRdb analysed the multiplex PCR reads with MiXCR anew, one entry per CDR3 protein. Of 310,000 or so distinct CDR3 sequences listed, almost 60% are singletons.

The material sequenced was peripheral blood. This sequence joins TRBV12-3 or TRBV12-4 and TRBJ2-5; no firm D call. This sequence was found in a young woman with primary liver carcinoma and hepatitis B virus infection. Written as DNA, the CDR3 is TGTGCCAGCAGTTACCCGGGTACCCAAGAGACCCAGTACTTC. Translated, it gives CASSYPGTQETQYF.